These 16 T cell receptor beta chains share one sample of origin, sequenced in a study of shared clonotypes between healthy human individuals. The table came from immunoSEQ multiplex PCR; TCRdb's copy has only in-frame clones and leaves some out. The data contain approximately 2.5 million clones, 90% to 95% of them seen just once; the ten biggest clones take up around 0.14%. Specimen: naive CD4+ T cells sorted from blood. The subset here: CD45RA+ positively selected. These receptors all stem from a man in his late teens or twenties in good health.

The chain links TRBV6-5 to TRBJ2-5; 11 nucleotides agree with TRBD2. CDR3 length: 16 amino acids. The V segment lost 4 bases and the J segment 1 base; nucleotides outside the gene matches: 5. Germline V gives CDR1 MNHEY, CDR2 SVGAGI. The CDR3 here is CASSSPGLAVQETQYF. CDR3 DNA sequence: TGTGCCAGCAGTTCCCCGGGACTAGCGGTCCAAGAGACCCAGTACTTC.

The rearrangement uses TRBV11-2 and TRBJ1-5; D call uncertain. CDR3 length: 13 amino acids. V lost 4 bases to trimming and J lost 5 bases, with 9 bases between them. Germline CDR1 and CDR2: SGHAT and FQNNGV. In nucleotides, the CDR3 is TGTGCCAGCAGCTCTGGATCGGATCAGCCCCAGCATTTT. Translated: CASSSGSDQPQHF.

The chain uses TRBV7-2 and TRBJ1-5; 8 nucleotides match TRBD1. CDR1 and CDR2 (germline): SGHTA, FQGNSA. V shed 2 bases, J shed 0 bases, and the junction held 9 bases outside the gene matches. This CDR3 comprises 18 residues. CDR3 loop: CASSLTVPGGYSNQPQHF. CDR3 bases: TGTGCCAGCAGCTTAACTGTCCCAGGGGGCTATAGCAATCAGCCCCAGCATTTT.

In this sample, this clone turned up once. Other DNA sequences of this sample code for an identical CDR3. The V gene is TRBV18, the J gene TRBJ2-5; 7 nucleotides match TRBD2. The CDR3 length is 13 residues. The germline V gene has CDR1 KGHSH and CDR2 LQKENI. V was clipped by 3 bases and J by 3 bases; unmatched bases: 1. CDR3 loop: CASSPGGEETQYF. The DNA for the CDR3 is TGTGCCAGCTCACCTGGGGGGGAAGAGACCCAGTACTTC.

This chain links TRBV19 with TRBJ1-1; 8 bases fit TRBD1. The CDR3 is made up of 16 amino acids. Trimming took 4 bases from V and 0 from J; bases not matched to a gene: 7. Germline values: CDR1 LNHDA, CDR2 SQIVND (reference sequence). The CDR3 loop is CASSTRTGLMNTEAFF. The CDR3 nucleotides are TGTGCCAGTAGTACCCGGACAGGGCTCATGAACACTGAAGCTTTCTTT.

This clone turned up a few times. J is TRBJ1-1 and V is TRBV29-1, with D hard to call. V lost 7 bases, J lost 1 base, and 10 bases lay in between. Germline V gene data show CDR1 as SQVTM and CDR2 as ANQGSEA. The CDR3 is 12 residues long. CDR3 in DNA: TGCAGCGCCGGAAAAACGAACACTGAAGCTTTCTTT. It yields the protein CSAGKTNTEAFF.

The chain carries TRBV5-4 and TRBJ2-4, with D tentatively TRBD1 (6 bases). This CDR3 region has 14 residues. The germline gives CDR1 SGHNT, CDR2 YYREEE (reference sequence). V was clipped by 0 bases and J by 6 bases, with 10 bases between them. The CDR3 region has the DNA TGTGCCAGCAGCTTGGAGGGGGTGGGAAACATTCAGTACTTC. Its protein product is CASSLEGVGNIQYF.

On this clone itself: Different DNA sequences within this sample yield the same CDR3. The rearrangement links TRBV6-1 to TRBJ1-5; D not certain. Trimming cost V 5 bases and J 0 bases, with 2 bases left between them. The CDR3 loop spans 12 amino acids. Germline loops: CDR1 MNHNS, CDR2 SASEGT. CDR3 coding DNA: TGTGCCAGCAGTAATAGCAATCAGCCCCAGCATTTT. Translated, it gives CASSNSNQPQHF.

Turning to this clone: The sample contains more than one DNA sequence encoding this CDR3. The CDR3 nucleotides read TGTGCCAGCAGCTTAGGGGTGTTGAACACTGAAGCTTTCTTT. Its protein product is CASSLGVLNTEAFF. The chain couples TRBV7-8 to TRBJ1-1; no reliable D call. CDR3 length equals 14 residues. The V gene's germline CDR1 is SGHVS and CDR2 FQNEAQ. Trimming took 1 base from V and 0 from J, leaving 6 bases between them.

The V gene is TRBV10-3, the J gene TRBJ2-5; the D call may be TRBD1 or TRBD2 (5 bases each). The CDR3 sequence is 14 residues long. Germline assignment: CDR1 ENHRY and CDR2 SYGVKD. Trimming left V 5 bases short and J 3 bases short, with 13 bases between. This chain's CDR3 is CAISFGDLKETQYF. The CDR3 nucleotides read TGTGCCATCAGTTTCGGGGACCTAAAAGAGACCCAGTACTTC.

This clone was seen more than once but under ten times. V usage is TRBV6-5 and J usage is TRBJ1-5, with unresolved D. The germline gives CDR1 MNHEY, CDR2 SVGAGI. This CDR3 region has 13 residues. Trimming took off 5 bases at V and 3 bases at J, with 8 bases between the two ends. The CDR3 spells CASSPWTNQPQHF. As DNA, the CDR3 is TGTGCCAGCAGTCCATGGACCAATCAGCCCCAGCATTTT.

The chain uses TRBV18 and TRBJ2-7, with 8 bases aligning to TRBD1. Germline loops: CDR1 KGHSH, CDR2 LQKENI. Unmatched junction bases numbered 10, after V lost 3 bases and J lost 3 bases. The CDR3 spans 16 residues. In DNA, the CDR3 is TGTGCCAGCTCACCCGGAGGGACAGGACCCCACTACGAGCAGTACTTC. This codes for CASSPGGTGPHYEQYF.

The chain is built from TRBV2 and TRBJ1-2; TRBD1 matches at 7 bases. Germline V gene data show CDR1 as SNHLY and CDR2 as FYNNEI. The V gene end was trimmed by 4 bases and the J gene end by 4 bases; junction bases not matched to a gene: 6. The CDR3 loop spans 14 amino acids. The CDR3 reads CASSARQGTYGYTF. CDR3 nucleotide sequence: TGTGCCAGCAGTGCTAGACAGGGCACCTATGGCTACACCTTC.

This clone was recorded once. V is TRBV30 and J is TRBJ1-5, with TRBD1 matching 7 bases. J was trimmed by 6 bases and V by 4 bases; bases with no gene match: 9. Germline V gene lookup returns CDR1 GTSNPN and CDR2 SVGIG (reference sequence). The CDR3 totals 14 residues. Written as DNA, the CDR3 is TGTGCCTGGAATAGTAAGGGGGCGGTTCAGCCCCAGCATTTT. It translates to CAWNSKGAVQPQHF.

The rearrangement links TRBV9 to TRBJ2-7; D not certain. The CDR3 totals 11 residues. V lost 2 bases to trimming and J lost 5 bases, with 5 bases between them. CDR1 SGDLS and CDR2 YYNGEE come from the germline V gene. The CDR3 loop reads CASSVLDEQYF. The CDR3 bases are TGTGCCAGCAGCGTTCTGGACGAGCAGTACTTC. The entire variable domain, with the rest obtained from reference TRBV9 and TRBJ2-7, is as follows: DSGVTQTPKHLITATGQRVTLRCSPRSGDLSVYWYQQSLDQGLQFLIQYYNGEERAKGNILERFSAQQFPDLHSELNLSSLELGDSALYFCASSVLDEQYFGPGTRLTVT.

This chain joins TRBV6-5 and TRBJ2-7; a possible D gene is TRBD1 (6 bases). V lost 5 bases and J 4 bases, leaving 12 bases between the germline ends. The CDR3 covers 13 residues. Germline CDR1 reads MNHEY; CDR2 reads SVGAGI. In nucleotides, the CDR3 is TGTGCCAGCAGTACTGAACAGGGTTACGAGCAGTACTTC. As protein: CASSTEQGYEQYF.